The T cell receptor beta chain described here comes from a study of blood T cell repertoires in COVID-19. The CDR3 contains 16 residues. CDR1 is ENHRY and CDR2 is SYGVKD in the germline V gene. J gave up 2 bases and V 10 bases, and 14 bases lay outside the gene matches. This table comes from immunoSEQ multiplex PCR, and its TCRdb copy is limited to in-frame clones, with some not included. This sample has roughly 260,000 clones; nearly 90% occur once, and the top ten carry 2.1%. The TCR originated in a woman aged 35 to 49 who had recovered from COVID-19. J is TRBJ2-3 and V is TRBV10-3, with 8 bases lining up with TRBD1. Material for sequencing was peripheral blood. CDR3 amino acids: CATGGQGARATDTQYF. CDR3 bases: TGTGCCACCGGCGGGCAGGGGGCGCGGGCCACAGATACGCAGTATTTT.